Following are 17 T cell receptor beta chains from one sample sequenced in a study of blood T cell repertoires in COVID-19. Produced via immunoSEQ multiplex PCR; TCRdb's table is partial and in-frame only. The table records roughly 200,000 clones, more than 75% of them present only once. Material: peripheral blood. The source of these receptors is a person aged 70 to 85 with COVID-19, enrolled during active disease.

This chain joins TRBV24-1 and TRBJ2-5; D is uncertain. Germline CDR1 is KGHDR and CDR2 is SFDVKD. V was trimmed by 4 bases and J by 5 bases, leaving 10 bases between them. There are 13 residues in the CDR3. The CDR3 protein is CATSENTEETQYF. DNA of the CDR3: TGTGCCACCAGTGAGAACACAGAGGAGACCCAGTACTTC.

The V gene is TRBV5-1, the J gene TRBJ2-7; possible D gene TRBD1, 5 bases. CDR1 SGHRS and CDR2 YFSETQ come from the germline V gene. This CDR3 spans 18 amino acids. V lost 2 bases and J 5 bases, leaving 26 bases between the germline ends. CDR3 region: CASSFGILGTGRAHEQYF. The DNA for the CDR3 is TGCGCCAGCAGCTTTGGGATACTGGGCACAGGTAGGGCCCACGAGCAGTACTTC. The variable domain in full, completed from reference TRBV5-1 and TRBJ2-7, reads KAGVTQTPRYLIKTRGQQVTLSCSPISGHRSVSWYQQTPGQGLQFLFEYFSETQRNKGNFPGRFSGRQFSNSRSEMNVSTLELGDSALYLCASSFGILGTGRAHEQYFGPGTRLTVT.

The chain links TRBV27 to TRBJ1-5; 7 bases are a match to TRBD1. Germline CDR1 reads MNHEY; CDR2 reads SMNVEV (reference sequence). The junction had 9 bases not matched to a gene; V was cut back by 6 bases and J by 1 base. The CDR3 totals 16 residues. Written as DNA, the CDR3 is TGTGCCAGCAGGACTGCCGGGACAGCAAGCAATCAGCCCCAGCATTTT. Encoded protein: CASRTAGTASNQPQHF.

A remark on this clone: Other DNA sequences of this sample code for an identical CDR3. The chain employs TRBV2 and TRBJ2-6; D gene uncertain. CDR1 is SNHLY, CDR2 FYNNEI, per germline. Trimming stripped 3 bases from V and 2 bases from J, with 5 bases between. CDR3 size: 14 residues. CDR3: CASSERAGANVLTF. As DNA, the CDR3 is TGTGCCAGCAGTGAGAGAGCTGGGGCCAACGTCCTGACTTTC.

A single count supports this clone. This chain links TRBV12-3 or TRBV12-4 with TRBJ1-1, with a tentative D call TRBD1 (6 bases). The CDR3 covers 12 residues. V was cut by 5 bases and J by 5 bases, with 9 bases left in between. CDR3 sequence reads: CASSRGGTEAFF. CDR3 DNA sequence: TGTGCCAGCAGTAGGGGGGGTACTGAAGCTTTCTTT.

The CDR3 loop reads CASSGSYEQYF. CDR3 DNA sequence: TGTGCCAGTAGCGGATCCTACGAGCAGTACTTC. This sequence joins TRBV28 and TRBJ2-7; D possibly corresponds to TRBD2 (6 bases). The CDR3 runs to 11 residues. The V end was cut by 9 bases, the J end by 1 base, with 7 bases between. Per germline, CDR1 MDHEN and CDR2 SYDVKM.

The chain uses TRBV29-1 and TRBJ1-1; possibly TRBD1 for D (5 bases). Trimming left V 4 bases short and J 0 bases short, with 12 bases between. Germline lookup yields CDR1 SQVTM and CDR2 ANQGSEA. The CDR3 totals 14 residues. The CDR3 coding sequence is TGCAGCGTTGGAGGCAGGGCTTTGAACACTGAAGCTTTCTTT. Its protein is CSVGGRALNTEAFF.

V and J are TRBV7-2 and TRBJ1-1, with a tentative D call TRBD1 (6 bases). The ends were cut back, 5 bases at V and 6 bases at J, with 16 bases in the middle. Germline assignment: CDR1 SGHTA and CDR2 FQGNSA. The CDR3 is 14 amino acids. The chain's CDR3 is CASSAQGSRPEAFF. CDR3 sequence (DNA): TGTGCCAGCAGCGCACAGGGAAGTAGGCCTGAAGCTTTCTTT.

CDR3 nucleotides: TGTGCCACCAGCAGAGACCCCGGGACAGGCATTCTACTACCGCGGTTCTTC. It is translated as CATSRDPGTGILLPRFF. The rearrangement links TRBV15 to TRBJ2-1; 8 bases fit TRBD1. The CDR3 sequence is 17 residues long. Germline V lookup: CDR1 LNHNV, CDR2 YYDKDF (reference sequence). J was trimmed by 15 bases and V by 0 bases; bases with no gene match: 19.

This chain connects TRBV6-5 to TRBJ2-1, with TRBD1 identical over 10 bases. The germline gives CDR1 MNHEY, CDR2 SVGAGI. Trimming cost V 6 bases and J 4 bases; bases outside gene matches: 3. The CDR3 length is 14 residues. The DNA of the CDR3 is TGTGCCAGCAGGGGGACAGGGGTATACAATGAGCAGTTCTTC. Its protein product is CASRGTGVYNEQFF.

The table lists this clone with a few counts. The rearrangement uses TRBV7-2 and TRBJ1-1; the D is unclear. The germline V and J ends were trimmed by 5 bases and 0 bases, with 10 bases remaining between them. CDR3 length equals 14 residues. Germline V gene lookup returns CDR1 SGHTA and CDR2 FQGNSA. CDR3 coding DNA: TGTGCCAGCAGCGAAAGACGGGTGAACACTGAAGCTTTCTTT. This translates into CASSERRVNTEAFF. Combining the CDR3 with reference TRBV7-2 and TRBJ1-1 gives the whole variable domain GAGVSQSPSNKVTEKGKDVELRCDPISGHTALYWYRQSLGQGLEFLIYFQGNSAPDKSGLPSDRFSAERTGGSVSTLTIQRTQQEDSAVYLCASSERRVNTEAFFGQGTRLTVV.

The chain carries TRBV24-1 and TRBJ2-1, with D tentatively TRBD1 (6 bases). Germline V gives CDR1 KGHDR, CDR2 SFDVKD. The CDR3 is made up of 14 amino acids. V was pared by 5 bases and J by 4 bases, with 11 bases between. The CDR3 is CATSGGRGYNEQFF. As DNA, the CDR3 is TGTGCCACCAGTGGTGGCAGGGGTTACAATGAGCAGTTCTTC.

As DNA, the CDR3 is TGTGCCAGCAGTTTATCCACAGGATATGGCTACACCTTC. This encodes CASSLSTGYGYTF. The rearrangement uses TRBV27 and TRBJ1-2, with D tentatively TRBD1 (5 bases). Germline CDR1 is MNHEY and CDR2 is SMNVEV (reference sequence). The CDR3 is 13 amino acids. The ends were cut back, 0 bases at V and 5 bases at J, with 7 bases in the middle.

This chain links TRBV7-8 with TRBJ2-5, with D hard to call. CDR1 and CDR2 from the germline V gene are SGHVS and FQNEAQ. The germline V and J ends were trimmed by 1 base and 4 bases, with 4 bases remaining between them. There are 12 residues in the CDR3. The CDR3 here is CASSLVGETQYF. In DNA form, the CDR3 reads TGTGCCAGCAGCTTAGTCGGAGAGACCCAGTACTTC.

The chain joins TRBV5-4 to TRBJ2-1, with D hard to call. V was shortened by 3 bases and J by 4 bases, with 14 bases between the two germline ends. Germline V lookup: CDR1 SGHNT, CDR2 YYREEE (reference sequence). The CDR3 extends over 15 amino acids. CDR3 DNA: TGTGCCAGCAGCTGGGTCGGCGGCCGATACAATGAGCAGTTCTTC. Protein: CASSWVGGRYNEQFF.

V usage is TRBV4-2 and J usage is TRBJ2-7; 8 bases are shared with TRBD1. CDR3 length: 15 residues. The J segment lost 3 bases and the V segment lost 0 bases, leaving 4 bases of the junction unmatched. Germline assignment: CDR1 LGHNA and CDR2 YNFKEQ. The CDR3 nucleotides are TGTGCCAGCAGCCAAGATCCGACAGGGGTCTACGAGCAGTACTTC. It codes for CASSQDPTGVYEQYF.

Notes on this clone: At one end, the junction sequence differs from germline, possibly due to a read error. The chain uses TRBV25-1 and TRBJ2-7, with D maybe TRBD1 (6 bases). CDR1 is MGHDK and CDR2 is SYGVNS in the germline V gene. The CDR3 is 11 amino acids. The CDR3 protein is CAIPLPTGPNF. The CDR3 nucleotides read TGTGCCATCCCCCTTCCGACAGGCCCCAACTTC.